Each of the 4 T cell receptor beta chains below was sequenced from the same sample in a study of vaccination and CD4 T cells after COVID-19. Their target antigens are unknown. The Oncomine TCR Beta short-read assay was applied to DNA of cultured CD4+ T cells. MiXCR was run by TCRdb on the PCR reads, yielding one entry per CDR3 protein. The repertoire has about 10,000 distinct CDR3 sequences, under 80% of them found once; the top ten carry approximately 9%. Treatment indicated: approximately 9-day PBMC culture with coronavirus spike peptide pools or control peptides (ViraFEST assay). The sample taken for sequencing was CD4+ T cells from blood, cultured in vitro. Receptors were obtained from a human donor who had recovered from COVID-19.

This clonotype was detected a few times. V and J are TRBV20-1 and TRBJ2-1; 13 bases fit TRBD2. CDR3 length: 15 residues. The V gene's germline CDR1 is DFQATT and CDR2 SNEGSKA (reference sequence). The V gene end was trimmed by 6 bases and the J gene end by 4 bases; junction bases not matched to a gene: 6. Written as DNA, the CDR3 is TGCAGTGCAAGGGCGGGACTAGCGGGATACAATGAGCAGTTCTTC. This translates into CSARAGLAGYNEQFF.

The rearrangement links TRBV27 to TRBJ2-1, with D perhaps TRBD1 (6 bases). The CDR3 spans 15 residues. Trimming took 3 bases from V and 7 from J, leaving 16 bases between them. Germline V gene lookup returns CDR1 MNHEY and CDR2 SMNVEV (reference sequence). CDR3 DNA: TGTGCCAGCAGTTTCGACAGGCTGACAAGGAATGAGCAGTTCTTC. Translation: CASSFDRLTRNEQFF.

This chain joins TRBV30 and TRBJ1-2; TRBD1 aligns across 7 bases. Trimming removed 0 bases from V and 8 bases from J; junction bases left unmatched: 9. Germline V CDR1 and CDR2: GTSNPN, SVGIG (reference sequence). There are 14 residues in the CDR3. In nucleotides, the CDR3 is TGTGCCTGGAGTGTACGACAGGGCCAACTCGGCTACACCTTC. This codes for CAWSVRQGQLGYTF.

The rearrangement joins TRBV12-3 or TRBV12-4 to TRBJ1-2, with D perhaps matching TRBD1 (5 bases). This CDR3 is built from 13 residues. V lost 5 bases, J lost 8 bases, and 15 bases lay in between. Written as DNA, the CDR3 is TGTGCCAGCAGTCCGTTGGACACGGCGGGCTACACCTTC. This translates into CASSPLDTAGYTF.